This T cell receptor beta chain was found in a study of OX40 agonist ivuxolimab in advanced cancers. A note on the overall study: The costimulatory receptor OX40 (CD134) was targeted by ivuxolimab, a fully human IgG2 agonistic monoclonal antibody. Intravenous ivuxolimab was administered to patients every 2 weeks at six dose levels: 0.01, 0.1, 0.3, 1.5, 3 and 10 mg/kg. Among the roughly 54 dose-escalation patients, around 19 had hepatocellular carcinoma, roughly 15 melanoma, 9 renal cell carcinoma and 9 head and neck cancer. A male proportion of approximately 83% and a mean age of roughly 58 years, ranging from 23 to 79, were recorded for the dose-escalation cohort. Prior anti-PD-1, anti-PD-L1 or anti-CTLA-4 therapy was permitted, and approximately 40% of dose-escalation patients had received checkpoint inhibitors. Partial responses were achieved by three dose-escalation patients, of whom one had hepatocellular carcinoma and two had cutaneous melanoma. The purpose of peripheral TCRbeta sequencing was to test whether ivuxolimab changed TCR sequence diversity and led to clonal T-cell expansion. The paper describes the monotherapy dose-escalation part (N ≈ 50 patients) of the phase I trial of ivuxolimab.

Genomic DNA was isolated from the sorted cells so that the TCRbeta CDR3 region could be sequenced. The immunoSEQ Assay was used to sequence the TCRbeta CDR3 regions. The source is immuneACCESS, and TCRdb retained only in-frame sequences with V and J called. Part of the clones is not carried over; for the studies checked, unresolved V genes explain less than half of this, and the remainder is unexplained. The sample table shows tens of thousands of clones, and roughly 86% are seen once. The ten largest clones represent approximately 0.72% of the sample. With respect to this clone: It lacks a known antigen. Qualities for individual bases were not recorded, and no much larger clone is one base off.

Paper-wide results and their limitations: In the 0.1-3.0 mg/kg groups, partial responders were among the patients with the lowest normalized peripheral clonal expansion, particularly in CD8+ T cells. Antigen specificity was not determined for the clonally expanded peripheral T cells. After ivuxolimab, CD8+ T cells had more expanded clones than CD4+ T cells on average. At doses from 0.1 to 3.0 mg/kg, clonal expansion was seen in both CD4+ and CD8+ blood T cells between baseline and week 6. Low levels of normalized T-cell clonal expansion were also seen in some patients who did not respond.

Patients with a history of autoimmune disease or receiving systemic immunosuppression were excluded from the trial. Peripheral blood for TCR sequencing was collected from all dose cohorts at baseline, on cycle 4 day 1, and on cycle 7 day 1. The samples were taken from a phase I, first-in-human, multicenter, open-label dose-escalation trial of ivuxolimab. Adults with locally advanced or metastatic melanoma, renal cell carcinoma, hepatocellular carcinoma or head and neck squamous cell carcinoma were enrolled in the trial. CD4+ and CD8+ T cells were sorted separately from peripheral blood before TCR sequencing. In the germline V gene (reference sequence), CDR1 corresponds to MNHNY and CDR2 to SVGAGI. Clipping removes 0 bases from V and 8 bases from J, with 9 as the unmatched junction base count. The CDR3, cysteine through phenylalanine, is 16 amino acids long. Only the CDR3 region is kept as DNA, spanning 48 bases read in frame from base 1.

The receptor chain draws on TRBV6-6 and TRBJ2-1; 8 junctional bases match TRBD2. The starting material was CD4+ or CD8+ T cells sorted from blood, obtained in a trial of the OX40 agonist ivuxolimab. The receptor comes from an adult with an advanced solid tumor such as melanoma, head and neck, liver or kidney cancer. The nucleotide sequence is given as TGTGCCAGCAGTTACTCGATAGGTAGCGGGGTCGATGAGCAGTTCTTC. Its protein is CASSYSIGSGVDEQFF.